The 31 T cell receptor beta chains in this list originate from one sample, sequenced in a study of neurological immune-mediated disorders. TCRdb used MiXCR to reprocess the 5' RACE reads, holding one entry per CDR3 protein. The sample has 65,000 to 70,000 distinct CDR3 sequences; under 5% are singletons. The sample consisted of PBMCs. These receptors all come from a man aged 45-60 years with multiple sclerosis.

The chain combines TRBV6-6 with TRBJ2-5, with D maybe TRBD2 (6 bases). Trimming shortened V by 6 bases and J by 4 bases, and 12 bases separated the two germline ends. The CDR3 is 13 residues long. CDR1 is MNHNY and CDR2 is SVGAGI in the germline V gene (reference sequence). The CDR3 region has the DNA TGTGCCAGCAGACGGGGCGGGGCAGAGACCCAGTACTTC. This sequence encodes CASRRGGAETQYF.

This clonotype came up many times. The chain has TRBV3-1 and TRBJ2-3; D unresolved. The germline V and J ends were trimmed by 3 bases and 1 base, with 8 bases remaining between them. This CDR3 is 14 amino acids long. Germline CDR1 LGHDT, CDR2 YNNKEL (reference sequence). CDR3 coding DNA: TGTGCCAGCAGCCACGGGTCTCGCACAGATACGCAGTATTTT. This translates into CASSHGSRTDTQYF.

This clonotype appeared many times. V gene TRBV4-2 combines with J gene TRBJ1-4, with TRBD1 identical over 8 bases. CDR3 length equals 15 residues. Trimming cost V 4 bases and J 5 bases; bases outside gene matches: 6. Germline V gene lookup returns CDR1 LGHNA and CDR2 YNFKEQ. In nucleotides, the CDR3 is TGTGCCAGCAGCCCTCAGGGGGCGAAGAATGAAAAACTGTTTTTT. It specifies CASSPQGAKNEKLFF.

This clonotype was detected ten times or more. The chain is built from TRBV6-6 and TRBJ2-1; D could derive from TRBD1 or TRBD2 (5 bases each). The V end was cut by 2 bases, the J end by 5 bases, with 10 bases between. This CDR3 contains 14 residues. Germline lookup yields CDR1 MNHNY and CDR2 SVGAGI (reference sequence). The CDR3 nucleotides read TGTGCCAGCAGTTACGAGGGGATTAACAATGAGCAGTTCTTC. It specifies CASSYEGINNEQFF.

Remarks on this clonotype: A much larger clone differs from this one at a single base, so this may be a read error. The V and J genes are TRBV12-3 or TRBV12-4 and TRBJ1-5, with D perhaps TRBD1 (5 bases). The CDR3 has 14 residues. The CDR3, as DNA: TGTGCCAGCAGGTTAGGGGTTAGCAATCAGCCCCAGAATTTT. Translated, it gives CASRLGVSNQPQNF.

Remarks on this clonotype: The CDR3 does not end in the conserved phenylalanine or tryptophan, so this is likely a read error. Because the CDR3's place on the DNA is in doubt, the DNA is left out and the CDR3 is given as listed by TCRdb. The CDR3 protein is CASSPGRTDTQYN. This chain uses TRBV12-3 or TRBV12-4 with TRBJ2-3; the tabulated D call, TRBD1, remains unverified against the DNA. 13 amino acids form the CDR3, both terminal residues included.

The sample holds many counts of this clonotype. The chain links TRBV7-9 to TRBJ1-1, with unresolved D. CDR1 is SEHNR, CDR2 FQNEAQ, per germline (reference sequence). The CDR3 is 13 residues long. The V end was cut by 2 bases, the J end by 7 bases, with 11 bases between. The CDR3 sequence: CASSLSQASEAFF. DNA of the CDR3: TGTGCCAGCAGCTTAAGTCAGGCGAGTGAAGCTTTCTTT.

The sample holds many counts of this clonotype. The chain couples TRBV10-3 to TRBJ1-5, with 7 bases matching TRBD1. CDR1 ENHRY and CDR2 SYGVKD come from the germline V gene. The CDR3 runs to 15 residues. Losses at the gene ends were 1 base for V and 2 bases for J; bases not matched to a gene: 2. CDR3 nucleotides: TGTGCCATCAGTGAGTTTACAGGGGGCAATCAGCCCCAGCATTTT. It yields the protein CAISEFTGGNQPQHF.

This clonotype was recorded many times. The J gene is TRBJ1-6, the V gene TRBV5-1, with a possible D match to TRBD1 (5 bases). Germline values: CDR1 SGHRS, CDR2 YFSETQ. V was trimmed by 4 bases and J by 7 bases, leaving 9 bases between them. The CDR3 contains 13 residues. The CDR3 protein is CASSRTGNSPLHF. The CDR3 DNA sequence: TGCGCCAGCAGCCGTACAGGAAATTCACCCCTCCACTTT.

This clonotype has at least ten counts. The V and J genes are TRBV27 and TRBJ1-2; 11 positions match TRBD1. V dropped 4 bases and J dropped 0; count of bases not matched to a gene: 4. The CDR3 is 16 residues long. Germline CDR1 reads MNHEY; CDR2 reads SMNVEV (reference sequence). The CDR3 region has the DNA TGTGCCAGCAGTTCCCGGACAGGGGGCCCTAACTATGGCTACACCTTC. Translation gives CASSSRTGGPNYGYTF.

The CDR3 spells CASSPSTGELFF. The DNA of the CDR3 is TGTGCCAGCTCACCATCCACCGGGGAGCTGTTTTTT. The chain uses TRBV18 and TRBJ2-2; D gene unclear. The CDR3 totals 12 residues. Germline V lookup: CDR1 KGHSH, CDR2 LQKENI. V gave up 2 bases and J gave up 4 bases, with 2 bases separating them. Complete variable domain (other parts from reference TRBV18 and TRBJ2-2): NAGVMQNPRHLVRRRGQEARLRCSPMKGHSHVYWYRQLPEEGLKFMVYLQKENIIDESGMPKERFSAEFPKEGPSILRIQQVVRGDSAAYFCASSPSTGELFFGEGSRLTVL.

This clonotype appeared many times. This chain connects TRBV7-3 to TRBJ2-6, with D hard to call. Germline lookup yields CDR1 SGHTA and CDR2 FQGTGA. There are 16 residues in the CDR3. V lost 0 bases and J 1 base, leaving 7 bases between the germline ends. This CDR3 reads CASSLTRLSGANVLTF. In nucleotides, the CDR3 is TGTGCCAGCAGCTTAACACGGTTATCTGGGGCCAACGTCCTGACTTTC.

This clonotype has a count of ten or more. This chain connects TRBV6-1 to TRBJ1-4, with D possibly TRBD1 on 5 matching bases. The V end lost 7 bases, the J end lost 6 bases, and 18 bases lay between the germline ends. Looked up from germline, CDR1 is MNHNS and CDR2 is SASEGT. The CDR3 has 15 amino acids. The CDR3 nucleotides read TGTGCCAGCATACGAGGGTCAGGGTCGGATGAAAAACTGTTTTTT. Amino acid sequence: CASIRGSGSDEKLFF.

This clonotype was recorded many times. The rearrangement links TRBV20-1 to TRBJ1-1, with 11 bases matching TRBD1. Looked up from germline, CDR1 is DFQATT and CDR2 is SNEGSKA (reference sequence). CDR3 length equals 15 residues. Trimming took 6 bases from V and 3 from J; bases not matched to a gene: 9. CDR3: CSATLRDRGYTEAFF. The DNA for the CDR3 is TGCAGTGCGACCCTCCGGGACAGGGGGTACACTGAAGCTTTCTTT.

This clonotype was picked up many times. Relative to the germline gene, one junction end is altered; a read error may explain this. CDR3 loop: CASSLDLGGGQKTQYF. The CDR3 DNA follows: TGTGCCAGCAGCTTAGATTTGGGGGGGGGCCAAAAGACCCAGTACTTC. J is TRBJ2-5 and V is TRBV11-2; maybe TRBD2 (7 bases). The CDR3 consists of 16 residues. The V gene's germline CDR1 is SGHAT and CDR2 FQNNGV. Full variable domain (remainder filled in from reference TRBV11-2 and TRBJ2-5): EAGVAQSPRYKIIEKRQSVAFWCNPISGHATLYWYQQILGQGPKLLIQFQNNGVVDDSQLPKDRFSAERLKGVDSTLKIQPAKLEDSAVYLCASSLDLGGGQKTQYFGPGTRLLVL.

The table lists this clonotype with many counts. The V gene is TRBV7-2, the J gene TRBJ2-5; D is undetermined. The CDR3 spans 13 residues. The germline V gene encodes CDR1 SGHTA and CDR2 FQGNSA. V dropped 5 bases and J dropped 5 bases, with 12 bases sitting between them. The CDR3 nucleotides are TGTGCCAGCAGCCCTACGTACGGGGAGACCCAGTACTTC. It codes for CASSPTYGETQYF.

Ten or more counts support this clonotype. V is TRBV7-3 and J is TRBJ1-2, with D possibly matching TRBD1 (6 bases). Germline-derived CDR1 and CDR2 are SGHTA and FQGTGA. V was clipped by 5 bases and J by 4 bases, with 17 bases between them. CDR3 length: 15 amino acids. The CDR3 region has the DNA TGTGCCAGCAGCCCATATCCGGGACAATCCTATGGCTACACCTTC. Amino acid sequence: CASSPYPGQSYGYTF.

The V call is TRBV5-1, the J call TRBJ1-2, with D possibly being TRBD1 (5 bases). The CDR3 extends over 14 amino acids. V lost 4 bases and J 7 bases, leaving 17 bases between the germline ends. Germline loops: CDR1 SGHRS, CDR2 YFSETQ. CDR3 amino acids: CASSQGPTTFGYTF. CDR3 DNA: TGCGCCAGCAGCCAGGGACCAACGACTTTTGGCTACACCTTC.

The CDR3 here is CSARGGGPSRANVLTF. The CDR3 DNA is TGCAGTGCTAGAGGGGGAGGGCCCTCGAGGGCCAACGTCCTGACTTTC. The V and J genes are TRBV20-1 and TRBJ2-6; 7 positions match TRBD2. Unmatched junction bases numbered 8, after V lost 1 base and J lost 5 bases. In germline, CDR1 is DFQATT, CDR2 SNEGSKA (reference sequence). The CDR3 is 16 residues long.

This clonotype was counted ten times or more. The chain is built from TRBV20-1 and TRBJ2-7; tentatively, D is TRBD2 (7 bases). This CDR3 comprises 14 residues. Between the trimmed V and J ends, which lost 6 bases and 2 bases, there was a span of 17 bases. Looked up from germline, CDR1 is DFQATT and CDR2 is SNEGSKA (reference sequence). The CDR3 DNA follows: TGCAGTGCCGCGGGGGCCCCATTACCCTACGAGCAGTACGTC. This translates into CSAAGAPLPYEQYV.

This clonotype came up many times. The rearrangement joins TRBV20-1 to TRBJ2-7; 11 nucleotides align to TRBD1. The CDR3 extends over 13 amino acids. Germline values: CDR1 DFQATT, CDR2 SNEGSKA (reference sequence). Trimming removed 6 bases from V and 4 bases from J; junction bases left unmatched: 5. DNA for the CDR3: TGCAGTGCCGGGCGGGACAGGGGGTACGAGCAGTACTTC. Translation gives CSAGRDRGYEQYF.

This clonotype came up many times. The chain links TRBV20-1 to TRBJ1-2, with 9 bases fitting TRBD1. V lost 0 bases, J lost 1 base, and 9 bases stayed unmatched. There are 17 residues in the CDR3. Germline CDR1 is DFQATT and CDR2 is SNEGSKA (reference sequence). DNA of the CDR3: TGCAGTGCTAGAGATTACGGGACAGGGAGCGGTAACTATGGCTACACCTTC. Translation: CSARDYGTGSGNYGYTF.

This clonotype was observed many times. The rearrangement joins TRBV5-1 to TRBJ1-6, with D uncertain. This CDR3 is built from 16 residues. The V gene's germline CDR1 is SGHRS and CDR2 YFSETQ. Trimming took off 7 bases at V and 8 bases at J, with 22 bases between the two ends. CDR3 loop: CASRFTGLRFYSPLHF. CDR3 nucleotide sequence: TGCGCCAGCCGATTCACGGGGTTACGTTTCTATTCACCCCTCCACTTT.

In its sample, this clonotype was seen many times. The chain joins TRBV7-8 to TRBJ2-3; 10 positions agree with TRBD1. V dropped 5 bases and J dropped 6; count of bases not matched to a gene: 8. The CDR3 spans 15 residues. Germline V gene sequence: CDR1 SGHVS, CDR2 FQNEAQ. Here the CDR3 DNA reads TGTGCCAGCAGCCATGACAGGGGGCGTCAGGATACGCAGTATTTT. This gives the protein CASSHDRGRQDTQYF.

The rearrangement links TRBV5-1 to TRBJ1-2; 11 nucleotides match TRBD1. Germline V gene sequence: CDR1 SGHRS, CDR2 YFSETQ. V trimming: 7 bases; J trimming: 8 bases; junction bases outside the gene matches: 13. This CDR3 region has 15 residues. The CDR3 reads CASGGQGAEYGGYTF. In DNA form, the CDR3 reads TGCGCCAGCGGCGGACAGGGGGCGGAATACGGCGGCTACACCTTC. The full variable domain, completed using reference TRBV5-1 and TRBJ1-2, is KAGVTQTPRYLIKTRGQQVTLSCSPISGHRSVSWYQQTPGQGLQFLFEYFSETQRNKGNFPGRFSGRQFSNSRSEMNVSTLELGDSALYLCASGGQGAEYGGYTFGSGTRLTVV.

This clonotype was seen many times. The V and J genes are TRBV5-4 and TRBJ2-3, with no clear D. V was shortened by 1 base and J by 2 bases, with 8 bases between the two germline ends. The CDR3 runs to 14 residues. Germline assignment: CDR1 SGHNT and CDR2 YYREEE (reference sequence). DNA for the CDR3: TGTGCCAGCAGCTTGCGGCAGTACACAGATACGCAGTATTTT. It codes for CASSLRQYTDTQYF.

The sample holds many counts of this clonotype. V is TRBV7-6 and J is TRBJ2-2; 7 bases line up with TRBD2. Unmatched junction bases numbered 9, after V lost 5 bases and J lost 3 bases. The germline V gene has CDR1 SGHVS and CDR2 FNYEAQ. The CDR3 runs to 16 residues. The CDR3 DNA reads TGTGCCAGCAGCATTGGCCAGCGGGGTGACACCGGGGAGCTGTTTTTT. Encoded protein: CASSIGQRGDTGELFF.

This clonotype was detected many times. The chain joins TRBV5-5 to TRBJ1-1; D uncertain. The germline gives CDR1 SGHKS, CDR2 YYEKEE (reference sequence). The germline V and J ends were trimmed by 7 bases and 4 bases, with 20 bases remaining between them. The CDR3 consists of 15 residues. The CDR3 spells CASAYEASWGTEAFF. The CDR3 DNA reads as TGTGCCAGCGCCTACGAAGCCTCCTGGGGCACTGAAGCTTTCTTT.

This rearrangement joins TRBV4-1 to TRBJ2-3; 15 bases fit TRBD2. The V and J ends lost 0 bases and 3 bases, in that order; junction bases with no gene match: 4. Germline V lookup: CDR1 MGHRA, CDR2 YSYEKL. The CDR3 has 18 residues. DNA of the CDR3: TGCGCCAGCAGCCAAGACCTTGGGACTAGCGGGGGGACAGATACGCAGTATTTT. The encoded protein is CASSQDLGTSGGTDTQYF.

Ten or more counts support this clonotype. CDR3 sequence: CSANREFNEQFF. In nucleotides, the CDR3 is TGCAGTGCTAACAGGGAGTTTAATGAGCAGTTCTTC. The genes are TRBV20-1 and TRBJ2-1, with D possibly being TRBD1 (6 bases). The germline V and J ends were trimmed by 4 bases and 7 bases, with 11 bases remaining between them. Germline CDR1 DFQATT, CDR2 SNEGSKA (reference sequence). There are 12 residues in the CDR3.

This clonotype was observed many times. The V gene is TRBV6-6, the J gene TRBJ1-5; weak D call: TRBD1 (5 bases). This CDR3 contains 14 residues. Trimming took off 5 bases at V and 7 bases at J, with 15 bases between the two ends. CDR1 and CDR2 (germline): MNHNY, SVGAGI (reference sequence). The CDR3 sequence: CASSPQGFGQPQHF. CDR3 sequence (DNA): TGTGCCAGCAGTCCTCAGGGATTCGGCCAGCCCCAGCATTTT.